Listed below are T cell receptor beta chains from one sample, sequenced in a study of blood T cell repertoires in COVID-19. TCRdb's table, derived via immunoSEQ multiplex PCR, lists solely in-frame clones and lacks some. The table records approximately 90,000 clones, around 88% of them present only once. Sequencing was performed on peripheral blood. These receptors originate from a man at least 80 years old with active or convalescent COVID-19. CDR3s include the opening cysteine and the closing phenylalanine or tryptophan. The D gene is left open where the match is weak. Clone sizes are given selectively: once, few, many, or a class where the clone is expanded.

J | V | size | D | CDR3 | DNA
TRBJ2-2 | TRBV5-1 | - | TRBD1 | CASSSGTATGELFF | TGCGCCAGCAGCTCCGGGACAGCGACCGGGGAGCTGTTTTTT
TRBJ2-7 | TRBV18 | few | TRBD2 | CASSPSGGSSYEQYF | TGTGCCAGCTCGCCCTCGGGAGGGAGCTCCTACGAGCAGTACTTC
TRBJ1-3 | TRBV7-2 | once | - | CASSPSRVSGNTIYF | TGTGCCAGCAGCCCATCCCGGGTCTCTGGAAACACCATATATTTT
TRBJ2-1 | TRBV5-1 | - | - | CASSLVSGQPYNEQFF | TGCGCCAGCAGCTTGGTTAGCGGTCAACCCTACAATGAGCAGTTCTTC
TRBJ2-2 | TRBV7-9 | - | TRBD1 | CASSGAGGSANTGELFF | TGTGCCAGCAGCGGGGCAGGGGGCTCCGCGAACACCGGGGAGCTGTTTTTT
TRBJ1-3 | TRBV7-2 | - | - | CASSSGVYSGNTIYF | TGTGCCAGCAGCTCCGGTGTTTACTCTGGAAACACCATATATTTT
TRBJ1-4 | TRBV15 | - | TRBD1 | CATSRPYRGTNEKLFF | TGTGCCACCAGCAGGCCTTACAGGGGAACTAATGAAAAACTGTTTTTT
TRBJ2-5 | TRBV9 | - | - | CASSVGAAEGVRQTQYF | TGTGCCAGCAGCGTAGGGGCCGCCGAAGGGGTGCGACAGACCCAGTACTTC
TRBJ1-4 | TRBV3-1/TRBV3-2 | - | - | CASSTGPGEKLFF | TGTGCCAGCAGTACCGGGCCGGGGGAAAAACTGTTTTTT
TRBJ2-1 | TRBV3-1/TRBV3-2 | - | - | CASSPPGQLPWDEQFF | TGTGCCAGCAGCCCACCGGGACAACTCCCTTGGGATGAGCAGTTCTTC
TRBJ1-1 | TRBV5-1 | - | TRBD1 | CASSLVAQGVGTEAFF | TGCGCCAGCAGCTTGGTGGCCCAGGGGGTGGGCACTGAAGCTTTCTTT
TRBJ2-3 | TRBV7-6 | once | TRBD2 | CASSYSPGLVRTDTQYF | TGTGCCAGCAGCTATAGCCCGGGACTAGTGAGAACAGATACGCAGTATTTT
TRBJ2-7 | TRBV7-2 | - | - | CASSPRGMDPYEQYF | TGTGCCAGCAGTCCACGGGGTATGGACCCCTACGAGCAGTACTTC
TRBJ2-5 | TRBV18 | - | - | CASSPGAQETQYF | TGTGCCAGCTCACCAGGGGCCCAAGAGACCCAGTACTTC
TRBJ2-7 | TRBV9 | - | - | CASSPGVTIYEQYF | TGTGCCAGCAGCCCCGGAGTCACAATCTACGAGCAGTACTTC
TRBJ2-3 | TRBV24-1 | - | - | CATSDPQTGTDTQYF | TGTGCCACCAGTGACCCGCAGACAGGCACAGATACGCAGTATTTT
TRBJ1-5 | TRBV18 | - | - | CASSPGSNQPQHF | TGTGCCAGCTCACCGGGCAGCAATCAGCCCCAGCATTTT
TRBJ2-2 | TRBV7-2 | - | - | CASSQGGVTGELFF | TGTGCCAGCAGCCAAGGGGGAGTCACCGGGGAGCTGTTTTTT
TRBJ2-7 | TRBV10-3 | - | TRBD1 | CAISEDRGPRF | TGTGCCATCAGTGAGGACAGGGGCCCGCGGTTC
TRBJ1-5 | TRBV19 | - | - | CASRQGQGSNQPQHF | TGTGCCAGTAGACAAGGGCAGGGTAGCAATCAGCCCCAGCATTTT
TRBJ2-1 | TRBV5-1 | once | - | CASSPESSYNEQFF | TGCGCCAGCTCACCCGAGAGCTCCTACAATGAGCAGTTCTTC
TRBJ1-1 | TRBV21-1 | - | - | CASSKVNIPRAFF | TGTGCCAGCAGCAAAGTGAACATCCCCAGAGCTTTCTTT
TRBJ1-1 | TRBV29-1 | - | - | CSVQTGMNTEAFF | TGCAGCGTACAGACAGGAATGAACACTGAAGCTTTCTTT
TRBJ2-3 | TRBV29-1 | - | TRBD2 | CSVDPPSGSFTDTQYF | TGCAGCGTTGACCCCCCTAGCGGGAGTTTCACAGATACGCAGTATTTT
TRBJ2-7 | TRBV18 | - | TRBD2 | CASSPRGLAGVHEQYF | TGTGCCAGCTCACCAAGGGGACTAGCGGGAGTCCACGAGCAGTACTTC
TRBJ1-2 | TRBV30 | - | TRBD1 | CAWRAGTGVTYGYTF | TGTGCCTGGAGAGCCGGGACAGGGGTTACCTATGGCTACACCTTC